The clone carrying this T cell receptor (beta chain) was recorded once. No antigen is known for it. This record belongs to a study of cytomegalovirus exposure and HLA in healthy donors. Across the whole study: Approximately 190 million T cells yielded approximately 100 million unique TCR beta sequences, as an earlier analysis found. Early release data held tens of millions of unique TCRs from HLA-typed donors. The study's findings and limits: In an earlier analysis, in several hundred donors, most V segments appeared productive either ~87% or ~30% of the time. Later, an analysis found that common viral pathogens appeared to be linked with several of the most significant clusters.

PCR employed 60 Vbeta and 13 Jbeta primers. Measured with immunoSEQ multiplex PCR; TCRdb has only the in-frame clones, and not every one. The data contain some 200,000 clones, under 85% of them singletons. Sequencing input: PBMCs. This clonotype was obtained from a man aged 45-65 years in good health and CMV-seronegative.

The CDR3 region is CASSLDRGTGQPQHF. CDR3 nucleotides: TGTGCCAGCAGCTTGGATCGGGGAACGGGTCAGCCCCAGCATTTT. V is TRBV5-4 and J is TRBJ1-5; D call uncertain. V lost 0 bases, J lost 6 bases, and 13 bases lay in between. The CDR3 covers 15 residues. The germline gives CDR1 SGHNT, CDR2 YYREEE (reference sequence).